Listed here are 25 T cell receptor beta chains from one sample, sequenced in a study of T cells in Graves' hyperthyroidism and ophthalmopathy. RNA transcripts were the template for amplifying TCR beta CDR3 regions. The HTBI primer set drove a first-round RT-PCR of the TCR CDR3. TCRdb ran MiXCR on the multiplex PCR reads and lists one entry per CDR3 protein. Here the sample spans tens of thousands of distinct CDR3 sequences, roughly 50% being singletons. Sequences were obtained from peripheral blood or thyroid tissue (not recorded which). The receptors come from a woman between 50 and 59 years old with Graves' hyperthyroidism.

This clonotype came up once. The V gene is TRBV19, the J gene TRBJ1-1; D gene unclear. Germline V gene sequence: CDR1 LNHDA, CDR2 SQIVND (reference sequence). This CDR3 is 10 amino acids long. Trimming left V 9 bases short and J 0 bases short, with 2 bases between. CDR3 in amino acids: CASMNTEAFF. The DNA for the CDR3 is TGTGCCAGCATGAACACTGAAGCTTTCTTT. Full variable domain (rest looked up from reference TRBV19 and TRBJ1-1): DGGITQSPKYLFRKEGQNVTLSCEQNLNHDAMYWYRQDPGQGLRLIYYSQIVNDFQKGDIAEGYSVSREKKESFPLTVTSAQKNPTAFYLCASMNTEAFFGQGTRLTVV.

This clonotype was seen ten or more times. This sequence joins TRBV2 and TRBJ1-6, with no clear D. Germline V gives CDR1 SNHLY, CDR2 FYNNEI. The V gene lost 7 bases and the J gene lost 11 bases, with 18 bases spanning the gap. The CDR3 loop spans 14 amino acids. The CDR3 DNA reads TGTGCCAGCACCAGCCGAAGAGGCGGGGCACCCCTCCACTTT. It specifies CASTSRRGGAPLHF.

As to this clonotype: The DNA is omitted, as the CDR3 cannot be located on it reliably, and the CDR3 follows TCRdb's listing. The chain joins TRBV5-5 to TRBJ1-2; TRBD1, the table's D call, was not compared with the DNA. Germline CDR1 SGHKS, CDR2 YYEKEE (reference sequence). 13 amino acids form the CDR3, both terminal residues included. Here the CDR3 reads CASSLGVGAGNTF.

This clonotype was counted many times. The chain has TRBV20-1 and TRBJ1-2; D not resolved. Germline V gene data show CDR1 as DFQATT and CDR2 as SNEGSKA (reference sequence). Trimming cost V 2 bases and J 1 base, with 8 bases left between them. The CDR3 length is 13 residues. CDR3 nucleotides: TGCAGTGCTAGAAGGGCAAGTAACTATGGCTACACCTTC. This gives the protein CSARRASNYGYTF.

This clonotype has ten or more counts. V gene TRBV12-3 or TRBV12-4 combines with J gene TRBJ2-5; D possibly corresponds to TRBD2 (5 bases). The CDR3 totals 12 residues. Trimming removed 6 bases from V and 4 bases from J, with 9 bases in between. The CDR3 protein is CASSLRGETQYF. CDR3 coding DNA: TGTGCCAGCAGCCTCCGGGGAGAGACCCAGTACTTC.

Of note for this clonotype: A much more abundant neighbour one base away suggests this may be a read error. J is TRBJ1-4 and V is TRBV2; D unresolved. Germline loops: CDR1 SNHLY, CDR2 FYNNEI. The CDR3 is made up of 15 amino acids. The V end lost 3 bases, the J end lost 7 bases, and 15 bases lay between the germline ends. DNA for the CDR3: TGTGCCAGCAGTGATGATGAACAGAGGTCTGAAAAACTGTTTTTT. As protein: CASSDDEQRSEKLFF. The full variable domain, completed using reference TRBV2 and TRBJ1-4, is EPEVTQTPSHQVTQMGQEVILRCVPISNHLYFYWYRQILGQKVEFLVSFYNNEISEKSEIFDDQFSVERPDGSNFTLKIRSTKLEDSAMYFCASSDDEQRSEKLFFGSGTQLSVL.

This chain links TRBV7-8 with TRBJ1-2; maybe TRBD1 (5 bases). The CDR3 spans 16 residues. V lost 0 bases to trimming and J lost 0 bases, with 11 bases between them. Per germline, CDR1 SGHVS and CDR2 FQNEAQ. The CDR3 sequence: CASSLAGAGANYGYTF. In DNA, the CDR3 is TGTGCCAGCAGCTTAGCTGGGGCCGGAGCTAACTATGGCTACACCTTC.

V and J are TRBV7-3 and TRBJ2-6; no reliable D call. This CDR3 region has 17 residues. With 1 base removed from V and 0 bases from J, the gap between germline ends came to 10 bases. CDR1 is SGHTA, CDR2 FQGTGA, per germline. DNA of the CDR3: TGTGCCAGCAGCTTAAGAGGTCTTAGCTCTGGGGCCAACGTCCTGACTTTC. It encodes CASSLRGLSSGANVLTF.

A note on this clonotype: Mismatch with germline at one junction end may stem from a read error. Here the CDR3 reads CSAKKGKAAGELYF. The CDR3 coding sequence is TGCAGTGCTAAAAAGGGAAAGGCCGCGGGGGAGCTGTATTTT. The chain links TRBV20-1 to TRBJ2-2; 7 bases line up with TRBD2. In germline, CDR1 is DFQATT, CDR2 SNEGSKA (reference sequence). The CDR3 length is 14 residues.

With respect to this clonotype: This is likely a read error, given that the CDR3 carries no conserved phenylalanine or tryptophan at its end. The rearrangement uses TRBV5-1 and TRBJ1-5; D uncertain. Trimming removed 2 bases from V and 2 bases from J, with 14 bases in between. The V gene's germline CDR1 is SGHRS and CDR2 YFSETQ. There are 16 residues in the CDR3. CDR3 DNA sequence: TGCGCCAGCAGCTTCTTCCTACATGGAGGCAATCAGCCCCAGCATCTT. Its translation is CASSFFLHGGNQPQHL.

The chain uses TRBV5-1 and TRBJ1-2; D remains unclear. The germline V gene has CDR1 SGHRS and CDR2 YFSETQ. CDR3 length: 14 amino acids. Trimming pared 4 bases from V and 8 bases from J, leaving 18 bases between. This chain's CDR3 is CASSLGPGGLGYTF. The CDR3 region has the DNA TGCGCCAGCAGCCTTGGGCCAGGAGGTCTCGGCTACACCTTC.

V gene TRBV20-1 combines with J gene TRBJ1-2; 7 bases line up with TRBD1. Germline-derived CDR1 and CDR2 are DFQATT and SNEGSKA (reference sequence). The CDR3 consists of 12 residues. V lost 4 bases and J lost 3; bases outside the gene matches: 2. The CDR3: CSAIDRDYGYTF. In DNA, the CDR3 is TGCAGTGCTATCGACAGGGACTATGGCTACACCTTC.

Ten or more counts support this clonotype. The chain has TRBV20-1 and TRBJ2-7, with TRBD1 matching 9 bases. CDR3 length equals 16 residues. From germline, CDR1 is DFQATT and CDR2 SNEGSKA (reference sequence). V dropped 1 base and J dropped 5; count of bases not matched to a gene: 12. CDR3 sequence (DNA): TGCAGTGCTAGAGCTTTTACCGGGACAGGGATCCACGAGCAGTACTTC. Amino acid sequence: CSARAFTGTGIHEQYF.

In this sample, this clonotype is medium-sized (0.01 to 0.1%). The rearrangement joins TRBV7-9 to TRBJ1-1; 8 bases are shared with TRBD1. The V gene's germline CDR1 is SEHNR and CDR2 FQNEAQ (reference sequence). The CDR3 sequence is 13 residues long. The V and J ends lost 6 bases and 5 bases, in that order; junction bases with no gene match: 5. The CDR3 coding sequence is TGTGCCAGCAGTTGGACAGGGTGGACTGAAGCTTTCTTT. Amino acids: CASSWTGWTEAFF.

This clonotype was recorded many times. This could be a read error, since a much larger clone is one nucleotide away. The CDR3 sequence: CASSRHREGGYTF. In nucleotides, the CDR3 is TGTGCCAGCAGCAGACACAGGGAAGGCGGCTACACCTTC. This sequence joins TRBV9 and TRBJ1-2; D might be TRBD1 (6 bases). The CDR3 consists of 13 residues. V was cut by 4 bases and J by 8 bases, with 15 bases left in between. Germline V gene lookup returns CDR1 SGDLS and CDR2 YYNGEE.

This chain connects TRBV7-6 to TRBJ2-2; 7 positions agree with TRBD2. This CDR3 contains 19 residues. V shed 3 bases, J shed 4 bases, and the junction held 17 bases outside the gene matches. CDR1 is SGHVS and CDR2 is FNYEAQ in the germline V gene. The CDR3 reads CASSFRPSGTASSTGELFF. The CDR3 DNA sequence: TGTGCCAGCAGCTTCCGCCCGAGCGGGACGGCGTCCTCCACCGGGGAGCTGTTTTTT.

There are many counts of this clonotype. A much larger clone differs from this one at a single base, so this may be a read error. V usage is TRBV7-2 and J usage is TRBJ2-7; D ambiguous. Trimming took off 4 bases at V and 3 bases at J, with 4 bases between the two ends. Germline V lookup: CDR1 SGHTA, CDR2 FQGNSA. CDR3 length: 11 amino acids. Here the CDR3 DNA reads TGTGCCAGCAGCTCGGTCTACGAGCAGTACTTC. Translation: CASSSVYEQYF.

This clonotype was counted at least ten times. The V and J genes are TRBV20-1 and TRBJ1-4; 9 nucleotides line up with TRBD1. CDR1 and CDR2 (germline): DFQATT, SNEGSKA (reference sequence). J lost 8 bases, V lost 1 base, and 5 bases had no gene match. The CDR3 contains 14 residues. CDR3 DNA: TGCAGTGCTAGAGGGACCGGACAGGGGGAAAAACTGTTTTTT. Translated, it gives CSARGTGQGEKLFF.

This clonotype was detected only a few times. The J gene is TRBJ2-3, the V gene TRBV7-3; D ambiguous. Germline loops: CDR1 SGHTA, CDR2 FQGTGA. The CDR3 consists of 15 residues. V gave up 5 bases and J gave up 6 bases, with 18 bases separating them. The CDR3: CASSLDPTSMDTQYF. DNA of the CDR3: TGTGCCAGCAGCCTCGACCCGACATCCATGGATACGCAGTATTTT.

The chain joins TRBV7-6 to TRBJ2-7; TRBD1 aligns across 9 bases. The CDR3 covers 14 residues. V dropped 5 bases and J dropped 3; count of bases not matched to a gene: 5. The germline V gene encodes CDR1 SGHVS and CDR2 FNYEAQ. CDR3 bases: TGTGCCAGCAGCCGGACAGGGGCCAACTACGAGCAGTACTTC. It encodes CASSRTGANYEQYF.

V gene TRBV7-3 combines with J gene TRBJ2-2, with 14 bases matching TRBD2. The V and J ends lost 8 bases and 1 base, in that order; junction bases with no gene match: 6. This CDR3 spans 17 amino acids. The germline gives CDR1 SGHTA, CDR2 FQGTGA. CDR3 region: CASGLAGGRGNTGELFF. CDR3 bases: TGTGCCAGCGGACTAGCGGGAGGAAGGGGGAACACCGGGGAGCTGTTTTTT.

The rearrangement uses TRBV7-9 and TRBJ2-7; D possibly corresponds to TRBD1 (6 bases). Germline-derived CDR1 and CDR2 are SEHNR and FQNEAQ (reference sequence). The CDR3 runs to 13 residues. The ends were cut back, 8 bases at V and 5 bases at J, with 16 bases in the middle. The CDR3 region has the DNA TGTGCCAGCTCACCCGGGACAATACACGAGCAGTACTTC. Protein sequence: CASSPGTIHEQYF.

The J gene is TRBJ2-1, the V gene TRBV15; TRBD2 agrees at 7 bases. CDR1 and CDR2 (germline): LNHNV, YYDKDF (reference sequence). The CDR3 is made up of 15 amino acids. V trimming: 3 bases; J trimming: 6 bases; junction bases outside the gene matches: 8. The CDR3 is CATSRIPGGSNEQFF. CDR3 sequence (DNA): TGTGCCACCAGCAGGATACCGGGGGGATCCAATGAGCAGTTCTTC.

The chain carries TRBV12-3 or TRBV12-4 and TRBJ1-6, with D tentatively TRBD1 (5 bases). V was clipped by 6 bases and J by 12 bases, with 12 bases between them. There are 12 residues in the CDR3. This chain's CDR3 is CASSVDGGPLHF. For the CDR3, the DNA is TGTGCCAGCAGCGTAGACGGGGGACCCCTCCACTTT.

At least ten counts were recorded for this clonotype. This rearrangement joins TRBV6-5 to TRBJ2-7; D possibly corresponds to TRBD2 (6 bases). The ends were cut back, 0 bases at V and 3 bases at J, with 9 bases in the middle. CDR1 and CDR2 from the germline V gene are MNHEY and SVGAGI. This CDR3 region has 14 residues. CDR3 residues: CASSYSWTNYEQYF. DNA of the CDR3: TGTGCCAGCAGTTACTCGTGGACTAACTACGAGCAGTACTTC.